A selection of T cell receptor beta chains follows, all from one sample in a study of blood T cell repertoires in COVID-19. Method: immunoSEQ multiplex PCR; TCRdb's copy keeps in-frame clones and lacks some. The sample holds roughly 440,000 clones, around 88% seen once. The specimen was peripheral blood. The source of these receptors is a woman in her 50s with COVID-19, enrolled during active disease. The CDR3 runs from the conserved cysteine through the conserved F or W. A D gene is named only where the DNA matches it firmly. Expanded clones are given a class, and other clones once, few, many or no size at all.

TRBD2	TRBV5-4	.	TRBJ2-5	CASSLPRGGGAGTQYF	TGTGCCAGCAGCTTGCCCCGGGGCGGGGGAGCGGGGACCCAGTACTTC
TRBD1	TRBV19	.	TRBJ1-2	CASSPGQGGYGYTF	TGTGCCAGTAGTCCCGGACAGGGCGGCTATGGCTACACCTTC
.	TRBV5-1	.	TRBJ1-3	CASRNHRGGGNTIYF	TGCGCCAGCAGAAACCACAGAGGAGGCGGAAACACCATATATTTT
.	TRBV5-1	.	TRBJ1-1	CASTEGPRDTEAFF	TGCGCCAGCACGGAAGGCCCCAGGGACACTGAAGCTTTCTTT
.	TRBV7-9	once	TRBJ2-3	CASPQGGDTQYF	TGTGCCAGCCCGCAGGGGGGAGATACGCAGTATTTT
TRBD2	TRBV28	.	TRBJ2-5	CASSPTSGRETQYF	TGTGCCAGCAGCCCTACTAGCGGACGGGAGACCCAGTACTTC
.	TRBV2	.	TRBJ1-5	CASSSGNQPQHF	TGTGCCAGCAGTTCGGGGAATCAGCCCCAGCATTTT
TRBD1	TRBV29-1	.	TRBJ1-1	CSVWTGPRNTEAFF	TGCAGCGTTTGGACAGGCCCGAGGAACACTGAAGCTTTCTTT
.	TRBV5-1	.	TRBJ1-1	CASSPDSLNTEAFF	TGCGCCAGCAGCCCGGACAGTTTGAACACTGAAGCTTTCTTT
TRBD1	TRBV30	.	TRBJ1-2	CAWDRGYGYTF	TGTGCCTGGGACAGGGGTTATGGCTACACCTTC
.	TRBV13	.	TRBJ2-5	CASAASGVQYF	TGTGCCAGCGCCGCCTCGGGAGTCCAGTACTTC
TRBD1	TRBV18	.	TRBJ1-5	CASSGGTGETQPQHF	TGTGCCAGCTCAGGAGGGACAGGGGAAACTCAGCCCCAGCATTTT
TRBD1	TRBV7-8	.	TRBJ1-6	CASTTTGRNSPLHF	TGTGCCAGCACCACGACAGGGAGAAATTCACCCCTCCACTTT
.	TRBV19	.	TRBJ1-1	CASSIGMNTEAFF	TGTGCCAGTAGTATCGGGATGAACACTGAAGCTTTCTTT
TRBD1	TRBV5-1	.	TRBJ1-6	CASSLGQGESPLHF	TGCGCCAGCAGCTTGGGACAGGGGGAATCACCCCTCCACTTT
.	TRBV12-3/TRBV12-4	.	TRBJ1-2	CASTPGGDGYTF	TGTGCCAGCACCCCAGGTGGCGATGGCTACACCTTC
TRBD2	TRBV9	.	TRBJ2-3	CASSAIAGGNTDTQYF	TGTGCCAGCAGCGCCATAGCGGGGGGAAACACAGATACGCAGTATTTT
.	TRBV7-3	.	TRBJ2-3	CASSPPTRAGSTDTQYF	TGTGCCAGCAGCCCCCCGACTCGGGCGGGGTCCACAGATACGCAGTATTTT
.	TRBV7-9	few	TRBJ2-7	CASSYGDYEQYF	TGTGCCAGCAGCTACGGGGACTACGAGCAGTACTTC
TRBD2	TRBV12-5	.	TRBJ2-7	CASGSTSSYEQYF	TGTGCTAGTGGTTCGACTAGCAGCTACGAGCAGTACTTC
.	TRBV30	.	TRBJ1-6	CAWSGPDRARSPLHF	TGTGCCTGGAGCGGACCGGACAGAGCCAGATCACCCCTCCACTTT
.	TRBV6-6	.	TRBJ2-3	CASRGHSDHTDTQYF	TGTGCCAGCAGGGGACACTCAGACCACACAGATACGCAGTATTTT